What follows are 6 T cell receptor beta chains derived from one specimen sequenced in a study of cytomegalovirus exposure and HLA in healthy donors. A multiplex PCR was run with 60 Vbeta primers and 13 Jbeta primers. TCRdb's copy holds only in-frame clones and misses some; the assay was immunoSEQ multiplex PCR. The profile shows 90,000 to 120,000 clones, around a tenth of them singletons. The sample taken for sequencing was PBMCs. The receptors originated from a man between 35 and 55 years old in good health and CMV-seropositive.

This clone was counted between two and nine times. Here the CDR3 reads CAISESHKTYEQYF. The CDR3 region has the DNA TGTGCCATCAGTGAGTCTCACAAGACCTACGAGCAGTACTTC. The chain employs TRBV10-3 and TRBJ2-7; D not certain. The V gene lost 0 bases and the J gene lost 2 bases, with 8 bases spanning the gap. This CDR3 comprises 14 residues. Germline loops: CDR1 ENHRY, CDR2 SYGVKD.

This chain's CDR3 is CASSVIVNLQYF. The DNA of the CDR3 is TGTGCCAGCAGCGTAATAGTTAACCTGCAGTATTTT. The rearrangement joins TRBV6-1 to TRBJ2-3; D gene unclear. CDR3 size: 12 residues. Deletions cut 6 bases from V and 11 bases from J, with 15 bases between. Germline V gene sequence: CDR1 MNHNS, CDR2 SASEGT.

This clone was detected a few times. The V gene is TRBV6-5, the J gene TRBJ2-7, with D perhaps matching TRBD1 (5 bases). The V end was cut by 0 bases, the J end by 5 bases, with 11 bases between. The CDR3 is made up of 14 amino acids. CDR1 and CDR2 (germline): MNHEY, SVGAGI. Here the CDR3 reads CASSYSPGANEQYF. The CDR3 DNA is TGTGCCAGCAGTTACTCGCCTGGGGCTAACGAGCAGTACTTC.

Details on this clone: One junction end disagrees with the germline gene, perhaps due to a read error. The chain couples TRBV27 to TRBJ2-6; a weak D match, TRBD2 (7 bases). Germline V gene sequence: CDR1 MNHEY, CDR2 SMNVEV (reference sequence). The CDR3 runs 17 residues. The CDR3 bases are TGTGCTAGCAGTAAGGACGGGGGGCTGTCTGGGGCCAACGTCCTGACTTTC. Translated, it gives CASSKDGGLSGANVLTF.

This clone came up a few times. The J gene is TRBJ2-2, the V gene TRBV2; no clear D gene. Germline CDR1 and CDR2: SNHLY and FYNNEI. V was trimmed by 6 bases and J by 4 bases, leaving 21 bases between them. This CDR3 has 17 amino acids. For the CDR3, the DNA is TGTGCCAGCAGCGAATATGAAACCGCCACCAGCACCGGGGAGCTGTTTTTT. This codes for CASSEYETATSTGELFF. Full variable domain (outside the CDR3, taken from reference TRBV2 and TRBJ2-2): EPEVTQTPSHQVTQMGQEVILRCVPISNHLYFYWYRQILGQKVEFLVSFYNNEISEKSEIFDDQFSVERPDGSNFTLKIRSTKLEDSAMYFCASSEYETATSTGELFFGEGSRLTVL.

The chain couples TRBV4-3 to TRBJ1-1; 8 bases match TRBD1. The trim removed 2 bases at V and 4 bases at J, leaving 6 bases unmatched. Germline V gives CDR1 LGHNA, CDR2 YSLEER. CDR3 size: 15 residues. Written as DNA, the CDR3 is TGCGCCAGCAGCCAAACAGGGGGGGTGAGCACTGAAGCTTTCTTT. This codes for CASSQTGGVSTEAFF.